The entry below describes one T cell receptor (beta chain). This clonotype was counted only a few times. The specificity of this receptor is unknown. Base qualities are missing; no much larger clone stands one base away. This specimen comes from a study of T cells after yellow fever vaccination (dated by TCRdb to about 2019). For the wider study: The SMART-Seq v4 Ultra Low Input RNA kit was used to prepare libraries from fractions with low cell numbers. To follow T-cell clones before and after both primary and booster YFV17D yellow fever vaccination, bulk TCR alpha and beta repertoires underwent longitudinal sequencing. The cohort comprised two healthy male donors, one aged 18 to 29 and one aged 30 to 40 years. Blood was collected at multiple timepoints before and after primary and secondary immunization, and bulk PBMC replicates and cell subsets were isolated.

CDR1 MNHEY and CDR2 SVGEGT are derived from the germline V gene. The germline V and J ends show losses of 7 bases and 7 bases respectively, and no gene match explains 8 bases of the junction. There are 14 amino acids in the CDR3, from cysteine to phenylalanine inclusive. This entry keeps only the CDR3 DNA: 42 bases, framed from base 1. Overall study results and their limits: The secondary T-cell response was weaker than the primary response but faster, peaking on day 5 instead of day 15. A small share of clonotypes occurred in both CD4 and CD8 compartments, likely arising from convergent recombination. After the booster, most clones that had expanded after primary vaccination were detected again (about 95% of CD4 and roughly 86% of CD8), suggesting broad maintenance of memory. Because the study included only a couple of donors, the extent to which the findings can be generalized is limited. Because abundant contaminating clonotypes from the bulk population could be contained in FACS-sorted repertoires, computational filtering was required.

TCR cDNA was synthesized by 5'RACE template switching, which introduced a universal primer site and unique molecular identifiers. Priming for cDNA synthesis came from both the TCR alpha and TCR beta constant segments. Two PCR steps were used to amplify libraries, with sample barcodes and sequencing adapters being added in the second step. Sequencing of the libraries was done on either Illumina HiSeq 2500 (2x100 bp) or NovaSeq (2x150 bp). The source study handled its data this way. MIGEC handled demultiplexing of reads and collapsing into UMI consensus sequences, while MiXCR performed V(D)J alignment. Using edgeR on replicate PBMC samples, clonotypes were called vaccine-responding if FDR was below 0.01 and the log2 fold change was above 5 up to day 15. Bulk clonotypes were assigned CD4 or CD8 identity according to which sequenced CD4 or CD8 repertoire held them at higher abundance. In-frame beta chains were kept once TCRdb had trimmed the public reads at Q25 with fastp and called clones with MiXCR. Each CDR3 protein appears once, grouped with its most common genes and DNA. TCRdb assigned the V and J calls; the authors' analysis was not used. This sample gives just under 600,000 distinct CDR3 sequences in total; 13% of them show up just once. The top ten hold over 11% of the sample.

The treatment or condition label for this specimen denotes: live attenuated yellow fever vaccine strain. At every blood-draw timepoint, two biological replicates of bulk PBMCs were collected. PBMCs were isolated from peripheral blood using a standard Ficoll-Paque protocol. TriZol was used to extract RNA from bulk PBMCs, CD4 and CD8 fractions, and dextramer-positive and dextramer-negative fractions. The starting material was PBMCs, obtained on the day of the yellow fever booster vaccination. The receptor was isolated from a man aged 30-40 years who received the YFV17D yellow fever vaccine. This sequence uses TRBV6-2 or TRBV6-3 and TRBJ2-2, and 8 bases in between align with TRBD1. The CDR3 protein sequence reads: CASTRQGLVGELFF. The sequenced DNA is TGTGCCAGCACCCGACAGGGGTTGGTCGGGGAGCTGTTTTTT.